Following are 10 T cell receptor beta chains from one sample sequenced in a study of blood T cell repertoires in COVID-19 (dated by TCRdb to the early 2020s). Libraries were constructed by the immunoSEQ multiplex PCR assay. Imported from immuneACCESS, the table was reduced by TCRdb to in-frame sequences with V and J called. These copies leave out some clones; in studies compared against another copy, an unresolved V gene accounts for under half, and the cause of the remainder is not known. In all, the sample holds about 70,000 clones, and around 83% of those were seen once. The ten most abundant clones make up less than 8% of the sample. The sample consisted of peripheral blood. These receptors were obtained from a young man with COVID-19, enrolled during active disease.

This chain links TRBV27 with TRBJ2-1; 8 positions agree with TRBD2. The CDR3 extends over 16 amino acids. Germline V CDR1 and CDR2: MNHEY, SMNVEV (reference sequence). Trimming cost V 3 bases and J 7 bases; bases outside gene matches: 11. CDR3 loop: CASSLGSGSRVNEQFF. The DNA of the CDR3 is TGTGCCAGCAGTTTGGGGAGCGGGAGCCGCGTGAATGAGCAGTTCTTC.

J is TRBJ1-5 and V is TRBV5-1; 10 bases are shared with TRBD1. Germline V gene lookup returns CDR1 SGHRS and CDR2 YFSETQ. V shed 5 bases, J shed 5 bases, and the junction held 13 bases outside the gene matches. There are 17 residues in the CDR3. As DNA, the CDR3 is TGCGCCAGCAGAGCTAATCCTCAGACAGGGGGCTATCAGCCCCAGCATTTT. As protein: CASRANPQTGGYQPQHF.

This clone has only one observation. The chain is built from TRBV10-1 and TRBJ2-1, with D possibly being TRBD1 (6 bases). In germline, CDR1 is WNHNN, CDR2 SYGVQD (reference sequence). Trimming pared 7 bases from V and 7 bases from J, leaving 11 bases between. This CDR3 is built from 12 residues. The DNA of the CDR3 is TGCGCCAGCACGGACAGTCCAAATGAGCAGTTCTTC. It yields the protein CASTDSPNEQFF.

This clone was observed once. The V gene is TRBV4-1, the J gene TRBJ1-5; TRBD1 might be the D (5 bases). Trimming stripped 0 bases from V and 6 bases from J, with 6 bases between. Germline loops: CDR1 MGHRA, CDR2 YSYEKL. This CDR3 has 13 amino acids. The CDR3 reads CASSQDGAQPQHF. The CDR3, as DNA: TGCGCCAGCAGCCAAGATGGGGCTCAGCCCCAGCATTTT.

This clone was observed a single time. This specimen includes other DNA sequences encoding the same CDR3. The V gene is TRBV27, the J gene TRBJ2-2; maybe TRBD2 (6 bases). The V gene's germline CDR1 is MNHEY and CDR2 SMNVEV (reference sequence). The CDR3 covers 13 residues. Trimming shortened V by 2 bases and J by 5 bases, and 6 bases separated the two germline ends. The CDR3 spells CASSLGRTGELFF. The CDR3 DNA reads TGTGCCAGCAGTTTAGGGAGGACCGGGGAGCTGTTTTTT.

About this clone itself: At one end the junction does not follow the germline gene, possibly because of a read error. The chain employs TRBV10-1 and TRBJ2-1; D perhaps matches TRBD2 (5 bases). There are 12 residues in the CDR3. Germline-derived CDR1 and CDR2 are WNHNN and SYGVQD (reference sequence). CDR3 residues: CASSESTREPFF. CDR3 sequence (DNA): TGCGCCAGCAGTGAGTCGACGAGGGAGCCGTTCTTC.

V gene TRBV6-5 combines with J gene TRBJ1-5; D perhaps matches TRBD1 (6 bases). Germline loops: CDR1 MNHEY, CDR2 SVGAGI. V was cut by 6 bases and J by 3 bases, with 9 bases left in between. The CDR3 extends over 13 amino acids. The CDR3 reads CASRRTVNQPQHF. As DNA, the CDR3 is TGTGCCAGCAGAAGGACAGTCAATCAGCCCCAGCATTTT.

This chain joins TRBV19 and TRBJ2-1; D not resolved. Germline V gives CDR1 LNHDA, CDR2 SQIVND (reference sequence). The germline V and J ends were trimmed by 6 bases and 0 bases, with 15 bases remaining between them. CDR3 length equals 16 residues. The CDR3 is CASRGLFGSSYNEQFF. The CDR3 coding sequence is TGTGCCAGTAGGGGCCTATTCGGAAGCTCCTACAATGAGCAGTTCTTC.

The CDR3 nucleotides read TGTGCCAGCAGCGCCGGGGAAGAGACCCAGTACTTC. Residues: CASSAGEETQYF. This chain links TRBV13 with TRBJ2-5, with a tentative D call TRBD2 (5 bases). The CDR3 spans 12 residues. V was cut by 5 bases and J by 3 bases, with 7 bases left in between. CDR1 is PRHDT, CDR2 FYEKMQ, per germline (reference sequence).

The genes are TRBV20-1 and TRBJ1-2, with 10 bases that match TRBD1. The CDR3 has 11 amino acids. The germline gives CDR1 DFQATT, CDR2 SNEGSKA (reference sequence). J was trimmed by 9 bases and V by 6 bases; bases with no gene match: 4. CDR3 bases: TGCAGTGCCGGGACAGGGGATCGCTACACCTTC. Translating gives CSAGTGDRYTF.